These 13 T cell receptor beta chains originate from one sample sequenced in a study of metastatic and nonmetastatic thyroid tumors. Prior to thyroid surgery, none of the patients had received any treatment. TCRdb reassembled clones from the PCR reads with MiXCR. The repertoire holds about 85,000 clones, with around 9.1% as singletons. Sample: blood. The source is a female donor with papillary thyroid cancer or a benign thyroid nodule (not recorded which). Some clones in this sample may be carry-over from other donors' samples.

This clone was seen a few times. DNA for the CDR3: TGTGCCAGCAGTTACTCGACAGGGGGACGAGAGACCCAGTACTTC. Translated, it gives CASSYSTGGRETQYF. This chain joins TRBV6-2 or TRBV6-3 and TRBJ2-5, with TRBD1 matching over 9 bases. Trimming at V came to 0 bases and at J to 4 bases, leaving 3 bases not matched to a gene. Germline CDR1 reads MNHEY; CDR2 reads SVGEGT. This CDR3 is built from 15 residues.

To note about this clone: With a much larger clone just one base away, this may be a read error. The chain recombines TRBV5-5 with TRBJ1-1; 9 positions agree with TRBD1. The CDR3 consists of 13 residues. CDR1 is SGHKS and CDR2 is YYEKEE in the germline V gene (reference sequence). The CDR3 nucleotides read TGTGCCAGCAGCTACAGGGGGCTAGGGGAAGTTTTCTTT. Amino acids: CASSYRGLGEVFF. Full variable domain (missing parts from reference TRBV5-5 and TRBJ1-1): DAGVTQSPTHLIKTRGQQVTLRCSPISGHKSVSWYQQVLGQGPQFIFQYYEKEERGRGNFPDRFSARQFPNYSSELNVNALLLGDSALYLCASSYRGLGEVFFGQGTRLTVV.

In its sample, this clone was seen many times. V and J are TRBV12-3 or TRBV12-4 and TRBJ2-2; unclear D gene. This CDR3 comprises 15 residues. V lost 3 bases, J lost 2 bases, and 10 bases lay in between. The CDR3 nucleotides read TGTGCCAGCAGTTTGCAATCACCTAACACCGGGGAGCTGTTTTTT. It is translated as CASSLQSPNTGELFF.

This clone was picked up many times. The chain joins TRBV12-3 or TRBV12-4 to TRBJ2-2; unclear D gene. V was shortened by 7 bases and J by 3 bases, with 6 bases between the two germline ends. CDR3 length equals 12 residues. CDR3 loop: CASNFHTGELFF. The CDR3, as DNA: TGTGCCAGCAATTTCCACACCGGGGAGCTGTTTTTT.

This clone was observed many times. This rearrangement joins TRBV5-4 to TRBJ1-2, with D maybe TRBD1 (6 bases). Trimming removed 3 bases at V and 5 bases at J, with 14 bases between. This CDR3 is built from 14 residues. Germline lookup yields CDR1 SGHNT and CDR2 YYREEE (reference sequence). For the CDR3, the DNA is TGTGCCAGCAGCTCTACAGGGAATCGGTATGGCTACACCTTC. Its protein is CASSSTGNRYGYTF. Supplemented by reference TRBV5-4 and TRBJ1-2, the full variable domain reads ETGVTQSPTHLIKTRGQQVTLRCSSQSGHNTVSWYQQALGQGPQFIFQYYREEENGRGNFPPRFSGLQFPNYSSELNVNALELDDSALYLCASSSTGNRYGYTFGSGTRLTVV.

This clone showed up many times. V usage is TRBV19 and J usage is TRBJ1-2, with 8 bases identical to TRBD1. CDR1 and CDR2 (germline): LNHDA, SQIVND (reference sequence). V trimming: 5 bases; J trimming: 6 bases; junction bases outside the gene matches: 5. CDR3 length: 13 amino acids. This CDR3 reads CASSSGQGNGYTF. The DNA for the CDR3 is TGTGCCAGTAGTTCTGGACAGGGTAATGGCTACACCTTC.

This clone has a count of ten or more. This rearrangement joins TRBV19 to TRBJ2-5; 7 positions agree with TRBD2. The CDR3 sequence is 15 residues long. CDR1 and CDR2 from the germline V gene are LNHDA and SQIVND (reference sequence). Losses at the gene ends were 5 bases for V and 4 bases for J; bases not matched to a gene: 10. CDR3 DNA: TGTGCCAGTAGTCTTTCGGCAGGGAGGGGAGAGACCCAGTACTTC. Translation gives CASSLSAGRGETQYF.

This sequence joins TRBV20-1 and TRBJ2-7; D unclear. The J call may be faulty, since TRBJ2-5 better matches the DNA end. Germline lookup yields CDR1 DFQATT and CDR2 SNEGSKA (reference sequence). This CDR3 contains 13 residues. CDR3 loop: CSARLSAPETQYF. The CDR3 DNA is TGCAGTGCTAGACTCTCAGCCCCAGAGACCCAGTACTTC.

This clone was found many times. The rearrangement joins TRBV6-1 to TRBJ2-3; TRBD1 or TRBD2 may be the D gene (6 bases each). Germline V lookup: CDR1 MNHNS, CDR2 SASEGT. The CDR3 runs to 14 residues. V dropped 6 bases and J dropped 0 bases, with 10 bases sitting between them. This CDR3 is CASRRGTSTDTQYF. Written as DNA, the CDR3 is TGTGCCAGCAGGAGGGGGACTAGCACAGATACGCAGTATTTT.

This clone occurred many times. The chain combines TRBV9 with TRBJ2-3; D is ambiguous. V was cut by 0 bases and J by 1 base, with 9 bases left in between. The V gene's germline CDR1 is SGDLS and CDR2 YYNGEE. The CDR3 is made up of 15 amino acids. CDR3 sequence reads: CASSVGLRGTDTQYF. In DNA, the CDR3 is TGTGCCAGCAGCGTAGGGTTAAGGGGCACAGATACGCAGTATTTT.

This clone has at least ten counts. J is TRBJ1-1 and V is TRBV18; no reliable D call. Germline CDR1 reads KGHSH; CDR2 reads LQKENI. Trimming pared 4 bases from V and 2 bases from J, leaving 8 bases between. The CDR3 runs 13 residues. In DNA, the CDR3 is TGTGCCAGCTCACTGGACCTAAACACTGAAGCTTTCTTT. This sequence encodes CASSLDLNTEAFF.

This clone was detected ten times or more. The gene calls are TRBV4-2 and TRBJ1-5, with 9 bases fitting TRBD1. Trimming cost V 6 bases and J 1 base; bases outside gene matches: 7. Per the germline V gene, CDR1 is LGHNA and CDR2 is YNFKEQ. The CDR3 has 16 residues. The chain's CDR3 is CASSPAGTGSNQPQHF. The DNA for the CDR3 is TGTGCCAGCAGTCCTGCCGGGACAGGGAGCAATCAGCCCCAGCATTTT.

This clone has a count of ten or more. The chain recombines TRBV12-3 or TRBV12-4 with TRBJ1-5, with 9 bases lining up with TRBD1. J lost 5 bases, V lost 6 bases, and 8 bases had no gene match. The CDR3 is 15 residues long. The CDR3 coding sequence is TGTGCCAGCAGCCGCGGGACAGGGTTGCATCAGCCCCAGCATTTT. As protein: CASSRGTGLHQPQHF.